Given below is one TCR beta chain in context. Its antigen is undetermined. The entry originates in a study of T-cell reconstitution after alpha-beta-depleted transplantation in children. Study-wide results and limits: At around two months after transplant, the alpha-beta T cells were reportedly derived from several hundred expanded clones that came from non-depleted graft cells. One year after transplant, T-cell counts and diversity came mostly from newly produced T cells. Some patients showed high day-60 TCRbeta diversity, which derived from surviving recipient T cells and thymic progenitors.

Unique molecular identifiers tagged the TCRbeta library. TCRdb re-called the PCR reads through MiXCR, storing one row per CDR3 protein. The table includes approximately 130,000 distinct CDR3 sequences, more than 9.5% detected once. The receptor's source is a girl in the first two years of life who had a stem cell transplant for combined immunodeficiency, so the T cells may come from the graft donor. Sample: PBMCs, mostly from graft donor cells, taken 180 days after TCRalphabeta/CD19-depleted stem cell transplant.

The CDR3 sequence is CATSDLPDRGAYEQYF. The DNA for the CDR3 is TGTGCCACCAGTGATCTGCCGGACAGGGGGGCCTACGAGCAGTACTTC. The V and J genes are TRBV24-1 and TRBJ2-7; 10 nucleotides agree with TRBD1. This CDR3 is built from 16 residues. V lost 3 bases, J lost 2 bases, and 6 bases stayed unmatched. CDR1 and CDR2 (germline): KGHDR, SFDVKD.